The clone carrying this T cell receptor (beta chain) was seen many times. Its antigen is unknown. Trimming removed 4 bases from V and 4 bases from J, with 10 bases in between. Germline V lookup: CDR1 SGHRS, CDR2 YFSETQ. CDR3 size: 13 residues. This specimen comes from a study of T-cell reconstitution after alpha-beta-depleted transplantation in children. The library targeted TCRbeta and was prepared with unique molecular identifiers. TCRdb processed the PCR reads anew with MiXCR; each CDR3 protein has one entry. The sample lists about 1,000,000 distinct CDR3 sequences, 25% to 30% occurring once. Broader study findings: A year had passed since transplant, and T-cell counts and diversity by then came mostly from newly produced T cells.

This TCR was recovered from a boy younger than two who had a stem cell transplant for SCID, so the T cells may come from the graft donor. The source was PBMCs, mostly from graft donor cells, collected 360 days after TCRalphabeta/CD19-depleted stem cell transplant. The chain couples TRBV5-1 to TRBJ2-3, with D perhaps assigned TRBD1 or TRBD2 (5 bases each). Here the CDR3 DNA reads TGCGCCAGCAGCGGGGGACGGGCAGATACGCAGTATTTT. Translated, it gives CASSGGRADTQYF.